Listed below are T cell receptor beta chains from one sample, sequenced in a study of T cells after yellow fever vaccination. Each CDR3 protein is one row after TCRdb ran MiXCR on the 5' RACE reads. The sample consists of some 320,000 distinct CDR3 sequences, over 8.5% of them appearing once. Here the sequenced sample was CD4+ T cells sorted from PBMCs, taken 45 days after the yellow fever booster vaccination. The receptors shown here come from a man between 18 and 29 years old who received the YFV17D yellow fever vaccine. Both conserved end residues are part of each CDR3. Fields, in order: J gene, D gene, V gene, clone size, CDR3 protein, CDR3 DNA. D genes are given only for firm matches. Clone size is stated in some rows and not others, as once, few, many or a class when expanded.

J gene: TRBJ1-2
D gene: TRBD1
V gene: TRBV25-1
clone size: few
CDR3 protein: CASSELGRGPESIYGYTF
CDR3 DNA: TGTGCCAGCAGTGAATTGGGCAGGGGGCCTGAAAGTATCTATGGCTACACCTTC

J gene: TRBJ2-5
D gene: -
V gene: TRBV5-1
clone size: -
CDR3 protein: CASSLMAEQETQYF
CDR3 DNA: TGCGCCAGCAGCTTGATGGCCGAGCAAGAGACCCAGTACTTC

J gene: TRBJ2-7
D gene: -
V gene: TRBV29-1
clone size: -
CDR3 protein: CSVVGHLTYEQYF
CDR3 DNA: TGCAGCGTTGTTGGACACTTGACCTACGAGCAGTACTTC

J gene: TRBJ2-1
D gene: TRBD2
V gene: TRBV7-8
clone size: many
CDR3 protein: CASSSGLAGHNEQFF
CDR3 DNA: TGTGCCAGCAGCTCCGGACTAGCGGGACACAATGAGCAGTTCTTC

J gene: TRBJ2-7
D gene: TRBD1
V gene: TRBV6-5
clone size: -
CDR3 protein: CASSFDRGGEQYF
CDR3 DNA: TGTGCCAGCAGTTTCGACAGGGGAGGCGAGCAGTACTTC

J gene: TRBJ1-6
D gene: -
V gene: TRBV4-3
clone size: many
CDR3 protein: CASSQAVNSYNSPLHF
CDR3 DNA: TGCGCCAGCAGCCAAGCGGTAAACTCCTATAATTCACCCCTCCACTTT

J gene: TRBJ2-7
D gene: -
V gene: TRBV2
clone size: -
CDR3 protein: CASSGWEGVEQYF
CDR3 DNA: TGTGCCAGCAGTGGCTGGGAGGGGGTCGAGCAGTACTTC

J gene: TRBJ2-5
D gene: TRBD1
V gene: TRBV28
clone size: -
CDR3 protein: CASSFRPQDRVRF
CDR3 DNA: TGTGCCAGCAGTTTCCGTCCGCAGGACAGGGTGCGATTT

J gene: TRBJ2-2
D gene: -
V gene: TRBV29-1
clone size: -
CDR3 protein: CSVEWVPKAGTGELFF
CDR3 DNA: TGCAGCGTTGAATGGGTCCCCAAAGCGGGCACCGGGGAGCTGTTTTTT

J gene: TRBJ2-7
D gene: -
V gene: TRBV5-5
clone size: -
CDR3 protein: CASSFRRTGRPLSYEQYF
CDR3 DNA: TGTGCCAGCAGCTTCCGGAGAACAGGGCGTCCACTCTCCTACGAGCAGTACTTC

J gene: TRBJ1-5
D gene: TRBD1
V gene: TRBV10-3
clone size: -
CDR3 protein: CAISESAGTGRGGNQPQHF
CDR3 DNA: TGTGCCATCAGTGAGTCGGCCGGGACAGGCCGAGGTGGCAATCAGCCCCAGCATTTT

J gene: TRBJ1-2
D gene: TRBD1
V gene: TRBV20-1
clone size: -
CDR3 protein: CSAREPPGGTGGNYGYTF
CDR3 DNA: TGCAGTGCTAGAGAGCCCCCGGGGGGGACAGGAGGAAACTATGGCTACACCTTC

J gene: TRBJ2-3
D gene: -
V gene: TRBV7-3
clone size: -
CDR3 protein: CASSFDRPDTQYF
CDR3 DNA: TGTGCCAGCAGCTTTGACAGGCCAGATACGCAGTATTTT

J gene: TRBJ2-5
D gene: -
V gene: TRBV29-1
clone size: -
CDR3 protein: CSVEIGARDGAQYF
CDR3 DNA: TGCAGCGTTGAAATAGGAGCAAGAGATGGGGCCCAGTACTTC

J gene: TRBJ2-3
D gene: TRBD2
V gene: TRBV20-1
clone size: few
CDR3 protein: CSASPGLFLDTQYF
CDR3 DNA: TGCAGTGCTAGTCCGGGACTATTCTTGGATACGCAGTATTTT

J gene: TRBJ1-5
D gene: -
V gene: TRBV5-1
clone size: few
CDR3 protein: CASSLVGSMDQPQHF
CDR3 DNA: TGCGCCAGCAGCTTGGTGGGGAGTATGGATCAGCCCCAGCATTTT

J gene: TRBJ2-3
D gene: -
V gene: TRBV7-3
clone size: -
CDR3 protein: CASSAGGSRTSDTQYF
CDR3 DNA: TGTGCCAGCAGCGCCGGAGGGAGTCGGACCTCCGATACGCAGTATTTT

J gene: TRBJ1-4
D gene: -
V gene: TRBV4-3
clone size: -
CDR3 protein: CASSQAHSYEKLFF
CDR3 DNA: TGCGCCAGCAGCCAAGCGCATTCGTATGAAAAACTGTTTTTT

J gene: TRBJ1-2
D gene: -
V gene: TRBV24-1
clone size: few
CDR3 protein: CATSDGYGYTF
CDR3 DNA: TGTGCCACCAGTGATGGGTATGGCTACACCTTC

J gene: TRBJ2-7
D gene: TRBD2
V gene: TRBV7-9
clone size: -
CDR3 protein: CASSQDGRGDEQYF
CDR3 DNA: TGTGCCAGCAGTCAAGACGGGCGGGGGGACGAGCAGTACTTC

J gene: TRBJ2-3
D gene: -
V gene: TRBV20-1
clone size: -
CDR3 protein: CSARPRTGDIDTQYF
CDR3 DNA: TGCAGTGCTAGACCCCGGACTGGTGATATAGATACGCAGTATTTT

J gene: TRBJ2-2
D gene: -
V gene: TRBV20-1
clone size: few
CDR3 protein: CSARHQNTGELFF
CDR3 DNA: TGCAGTGCTAGACACCAGAACACCGGGGAGCTGTTTTTT

J gene: TRBJ1-1
D gene: -
V gene: TRBV6-4
clone size: -
CDR3 protein: CASSENVGGTAFF
CDR3 DNA: TGTGCCAGCAGTGAGAATGTGGGGGGGACAGCTTTCTTT

J gene: TRBJ1-2
D gene: TRBD1
V gene: TRBV9
clone size: -
CDR3 protein: CASIGQGSNYGYTF
CDR3 DNA: TGTGCCAGCATCGGACAGGGAAGTAACTATGGCTACACCTTC

J gene: TRBJ2-1
D gene: TRBD1
V gene: TRBV6-1
clone size: -
CDR3 protein: CASNPRTGNNEQFF
CDR3 DNA: TGTGCCAGCAATCCCAGGACAGGCAACAATGAGCAGTTCTTC

J gene: TRBJ1-6
D gene: -
V gene: TRBV4-3
clone size: few
CDR3 protein: CASSQDRTLNSPLHF
CDR3 DNA: TGCGCCAGCAGCCAAGATCGCACACTTAATTCACCCCTCCACTTT

J gene: TRBJ1-2
D gene: -
V gene: TRBV4-1
clone size: many
CDR3 protein: CASSHSRDGDYGYTF
CDR3 DNA: TGCGCCAGCAGCCATTCCCGGGACGGAGACTATGGCTACACCTTC

J gene: TRBJ2-2
D gene: TRBD2
V gene: TRBV7-2
clone size: many
CDR3 protein: CASSSGLAATGELFF
CDR3 DNA: TGTGCCAGCAGCTCGGGACTAGCGGCCACCGGGGAGCTGTTTTTT

J gene: TRBJ2-5
D gene: -
V gene: TRBV20-1
clone size: -
CDR3 protein: CSARGHWDDETQYF
CDR3 DNA: TGCAGTGCACGAGGGCACTGGGACGACGAGACCCAGTACTTC

J gene: TRBJ2-1
D gene: -
V gene: TRBV5-4
clone size: many
CDR3 protein: CASSVSSSSYNEQFF
CDR3 DNA: TGTGCCAGCAGTGTCTCATCGAGCTCCTACAATGAGCAGTTCTTC

J gene: TRBJ1-1
D gene: -
V gene: TRBV7-2
clone size: few
CDR3 protein: CASSPPPWGTEAFF
CDR3 DNA: TGTGCCAGCAGCCCACCCCCCTGGGGCACTGAAGCTTTCTTT

J gene: TRBJ1-6
D gene: -
V gene: TRBV6-2/TRBV6-3
clone size: few
CDR3 protein: CASSYSTRLPLHF
CDR3 DNA: TGTGCCAGCAGTTACTCGACACGGCTTCCCCTCCACTTT

J gene: TRBJ2-4
D gene: -
V gene: TRBV11-2
clone size: -
CDR3 protein: CASSLGPARGVAKNIQYF
CDR3 DNA: TGTGCCAGCAGCTTAGGGCCGGCCAGAGGAGTAGCCAAAAACATTCAGTACTTC

J gene: TRBJ2-2
D gene: -
V gene: TRBV5-6
clone size: once
CDR3 protein: CASSLLRTGGGTGELFF
CDR3 DNA: TGTGCCAGCAGCTTGCTCCGCACAGGGGGGGGCACCGGGGAGCTGTTTTTT

J gene: TRBJ2-5
D gene: TRBD2
V gene: TRBV6-2/TRBV6-3
clone size: -
CDR3 protein: CASSHGLLAGSQETQYF
CDR3 DNA: TGTGCCAGCAGCCATGGGCTACTAGCGGGGAGCCAAGAGACCCAGTACTTC

J gene: TRBJ2-3
D gene: -
V gene: TRBV5-1
clone size: many
CDR3 protein: CASSLGGTDTQYF
CDR3 DNA: TGTGCCAGCAGCTTAGGGGGCACAGATACGCAGTATTTT

J gene: TRBJ1-5
D gene: -
V gene: TRBV6-6
clone size: few
CDR3 protein: CASSYAGSGTQHF
CDR3 DNA: TGTGCCAGCAGTTACGCCGGGAGCGGAACCCAGCATTTT